The 2 T cell receptor beta chains listed next were all sequenced from one sample in a study of blood T cell repertoires in COVID-19. The assay was immunoSEQ multiplex PCR, and TCRdb's table has in-frame clones only and misses some. The sample includes about 200,000 clones, 80% of them seen just once. Sequences were obtained from peripheral blood. These receptors all come from a woman in her sixties or seventies with acute or convalescent COVID-19.

This chain connects TRBV3-1 (or the pseudogene TRBV3-2) to TRBJ2-1; TRBD1 might be the D (7 bases). Germline CDR1 is LGHDT and CDR2 is YNNKEL (reference sequence). V was clipped by 7 bases and J by 4 bases, with 20 bases between them. The CDR3 consists of 16 residues. CDR3 sequence reads: CASTSAGRGEYNEQFF. The CDR3 DNA is TGTGCCAGCACCTCAGCGGGCAGGGGGGAATACAATGAGCAGTTCTTC.

The genes are TRBV27 and TRBJ1-2; D might be TRBD1 (6 bases). The CDR3 runs 13 residues. Trimming removed 5 bases at V and 2 bases at J, with 9 bases between. Germline V gene lookup returns CDR1 MNHEY and CDR2 SMNVEV (reference sequence). CDR3 nucleotide sequence: TGTGCCAGCAGTCGACAGGCCAACTATGGCTACACCTTC. This gives the protein CASSRQANYGYTF.